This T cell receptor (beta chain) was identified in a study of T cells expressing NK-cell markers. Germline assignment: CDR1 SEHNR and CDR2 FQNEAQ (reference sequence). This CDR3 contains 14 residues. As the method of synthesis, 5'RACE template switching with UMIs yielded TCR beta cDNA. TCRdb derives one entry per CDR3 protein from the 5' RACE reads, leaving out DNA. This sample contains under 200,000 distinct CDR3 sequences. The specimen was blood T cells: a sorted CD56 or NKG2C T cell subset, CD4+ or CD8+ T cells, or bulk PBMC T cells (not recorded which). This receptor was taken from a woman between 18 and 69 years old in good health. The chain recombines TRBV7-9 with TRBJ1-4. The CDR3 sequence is CASSFSEESGKLFF.